By frequency, the clone carrying this T cell receptor (beta chain) registers medium-sized. Its antigen is still unknown. The entry originates in a study of synovial regulatory T cells in juvenile arthritis. Looking at the study overall: Six or seven patients were on methotrexate and a few were untreated. Findings and caveats of the study: Synovial Teff and blood CPL repertoires partially overlapped with iaTreg TCR repertoires, which were largely patient-private. Synovial Tregs shared more CDR3 sequences with iaTregs than other blood Tregs.

Synovial fluid was collected with matched peripheral blood from each patient with active arthritis. Patients were aged median approximately 11 years with disease lasting median approximately seven years. TCRdb's copy holds only in-frame clones and misses some; the assay was immunoSEQ multiplex PCR. Recorded for this sample: around 2,200 clones. Material: Treg cells from the synovium. The origin of this receptor is a donor younger than 35 with juvenile idiopathic arthritis.

Here the CDR3 reads CATQGWAIGGAGFLPLHF. V gene TRBV10-3 combines with J gene TRBJ1-6; the D call from TCRdb, TRBD1, cannot be confirmed without DNA. This CDR3 contains 18 residues. DNA is not recorded here. CDR1 and CDR2 (germline): ENHRY, SYGVKD.